This entry lists 27 T cell receptor beta chains sequenced from one sample in a study of T cells in localized non-small cell lung cancer. TCRdb keeps only in-frame clones here, not all; method: immunoSEQ multiplex PCR. Here the sample spans 60,000 to 75,000 clones, more than 80% being singletons. The sample in question was PBMCs, obtained before any cancer treatment. These receptors were taken from a man aged 40-75 years with stage II lung adenocarcinoma.

The chain recombines TRBV5-1 with TRBJ2-5; D gene ambiguous. The germline V gene encodes CDR1 SGHRS and CDR2 YFSETQ. V was cut by 0 bases and J by 2 bases, with 8 bases left in between. The CDR3 loop spans 14 amino acids. The CDR3 nucleotides read TGCGCCAGCAGCTTGGTAGAAGGGCAAGAGACCCAGTACTTC. Translating gives CASSLVEGQETQYF.

The chain joins TRBV18 to TRBJ1-5; 8 nucleotides line up with TRBD1. After removal of 3 bases from V and 2 bases from J, the junction contained 3 bases not matched to a gene. This CDR3 has 15 amino acids. The germline gives CDR1 KGHSH, CDR2 LQKENI. CDR3 protein: CASSPETGGNQPQHF. The CDR3 DNA reads as TGTGCCAGCTCACCCGAGACAGGGGGCAATCAGCCCCAGCATTTT. The variable domain in full, with the rest retrieved from reference TRBV18 and TRBJ1-5, is NAGVMQNPRHLVRRRGQEARLRCSPMKGHSHVYWYRQLPEEGLKFMVYLQKENIIDESGMPKERFSAEFPKEGPSILRIQQVVRGDSAAYFCASSPETGGNQPQHFGDGTRLSIL.

The chain joins TRBV15 to TRBJ1-2; D is ambiguous. Trimming pared 0 bases from V and 3 bases from J, leaving 14 bases between. CDR1 is LNHNV and CDR2 is YYDKDF in the germline V gene (reference sequence). CDR3 length: 16 residues. The CDR3 is CATSRDTADLDYGYTF. CDR3 nucleotides: TGTGCCACCAGCAGAGATACGGCAGATTTAGACTATGGCTACACCTTC. The variable domain in full, completed from reference TRBV15 and TRBJ1-2, reads DAMVIQNPRYQVTQFGKPVTLSCSQTLNHNVMYWYQQKSSQAPKLLFHYYDKDFNNEADTPDNFQSRRPNTSFCFLDIRSPGLGDTAMYLCATSRDTADLDYGYTFGSGTRLTVV.

This rearrangement joins TRBV4-1 to TRBJ2-3; D ambiguous. The CDR3 length is 15 residues. Trimming removed 4 bases from V and 0 bases from J, with 11 bases in between. From germline, CDR1 is MGHRA and CDR2 YSYEKL. In DNA form, the CDR3 reads TGCGCCAGCAGCCCGGGCACCACTAGCACAGATACGCAGTATTTT. It yields the protein CASSPGTTSTDTQYF.

The V and J genes are TRBV10-3 and TRBJ2-7; D perhaps matches TRBD1 (7 bases). This CDR3 region has 11 residues. The V end lost 6 bases, the J end lost 6 bases, and 9 bases lay between the germline ends. CDR1 and CDR2 from the germline V gene are ENHRY and SYGVKD. CDR3 sequence (DNA): TGTGCCATCAGCCAGGGGGGCGAGCAGTACTTC. Protein sequence: CAISQGGEQYF.

The chain's CDR3 is CASSGTRRESGNTIYF. The CDR3 DNA follows: TGTGCCAGTAGTGGGACTCGCAGGGAATCTGGAAACACCATATATTTT. The genes are TRBV19 and TRBJ1-3, with a weak D call TRBD1 (5 bases). CDR1 is LNHDA and CDR2 is SQIVND in the germline V gene (reference sequence). This CDR3 has 16 amino acids. The V and J ends lost 5 bases and 1 base respectively, with 15 bases between them.

This clone occurred a few times. The rearrangement uses TRBV11-2 and TRBJ2-5, with D perhaps matching TRBD2 (5 bases). The CDR3 extends over 13 amino acids. The germline V and J ends were trimmed by 6 bases and 4 bases, with 12 bases remaining between them. Germline V gene lookup returns CDR1 SGHAT and CDR2 FQNNGV. The CDR3 here is CASRRAGLETQYF. CDR3 nucleotide sequence: TGTGCCAGCAGGAGGGCAGGTTTAGAGACCCAGTACTTC.

This chain joins TRBV30 and TRBJ1-2; D possibly corresponds to TRBD1 (6 bases). The CDR3 has 14 residues. V was trimmed by 3 bases and J by 5 bases, leaving 16 bases between them. Germline V gene data show CDR1 as GTSNPN and CDR2 as SVGIG (reference sequence). This CDR3 is CAWSDLGADYGYTF. The CDR3 region has the DNA TGTGCCTGGAGCGACTTGGGGGCAGATTATGGCTACACCTTC.

The chain employs TRBV6-5 and TRBJ2-1; D uncertain. The CDR3 spans 11 residues. V was cut by 7 bases and J by 4 bases, with 5 bases left in between. CDR1 is MNHEY, CDR2 SVGAGI, per germline. CDR3: CASTRYNEQFF. The CDR3 nucleotides read TGTGCCAGCACAAGGTACAATGAGCAGTTCTTC.

This clone has a handful of counts. CDR3 protein: CASSLTSSPYNEQFF. As DNA, the CDR3 is TGCGCCAGCAGCTTGACTAGCTCCCCGTACAATGAGCAGTTCTTC. The gene calls are TRBV5-1 and TRBJ2-1; tentative D call: TRBD2 (6 bases). This CDR3 comprises 15 residues. V was pared by 1 base and J by 4 bases, with 12 bases between. CDR1 and CDR2 from the germline V gene are SGHRS and YFSETQ.

This clone was picked up a small number of times. The rearrangement links TRBV6-5 to TRBJ1-5, with 7 bases fitting TRBD1. The CDR3 contains 14 residues. The V gene's germline CDR1 is MNHEY and CDR2 SVGAGI. With 6 bases clipped from V and 5 bases from J, the junction kept 7 bases outside the gene matches. CDR3 protein: CASRAGGRDQPQHF. In DNA form, the CDR3 reads TGTGCCAGCAGGGCAGGGGGACGAGATCAGCCCCAGCATTTT.

The rearrangement uses TRBV18 and TRBJ2-5; possibly TRBD2 for D (5 bases). This CDR3 has 13 amino acids. CDR1 and CDR2 (germline): KGHSH, LQKENI. V lost 2 bases, J lost 4 bases, and 8 bases lay in between. CDR3 DNA: TGTGCCAGCTCACCAGAGGCGGGAGAGACCCAGTACTTC. Translating it yields CASSPEAGETQYF. The whole variable domain, filled in from reference TRBV18 and TRBJ2-5, reads NAGVMQNPRHLVRRRGQEARLRCSPMKGHSHVYWYRQLPEEGLKFMVYLQKENIIDESGMPKERFSAEFPKEGPSILRIQQVVRGDSAAYFCASSPEAGETQYFGPGTRLLVL.

The genes are TRBV11-2 and TRBJ1-2; unclear D gene. The CDR3 spans 13 residues. Germline assignment: CDR1 SGHAT and CDR2 FQNNGV. The germline V and J ends were trimmed by 1 base and 5 bases, with 8 bases remaining between them. This CDR3 reads CASSLASGYGYTF. In nucleotides, the CDR3 is TGTGCCAGCAGCTTAGCCTCCGGGTATGGCTACACCTTC. Looking up the rest from reference TRBV11-2 and TRBJ1-2 gives the full variable domain: EAGVAQSPRYKIIEKRQSVAFWCNPISGHATLYWYQQILGQGPKLLIQFQNNGVVDDSQLPKDRFSAERLKGVDSTLKIQPAKLEDSAVYLCASSLASGYGYTFGSGTRLTVV.

The chain carries TRBV7-9 and TRBJ1-1; the D gene is possibly TRBD1 (5 bases). The CDR3 is 14 residues long. With 0 bases removed from V and 6 bases from J, the gap between germline ends came to 11 bases. Germline lookup yields CDR1 SEHNR and CDR2 FQNEAQ (reference sequence). For the CDR3, the DNA is TGTGCCAGCAGCTTAGCGTTGGGAGGGGCTGAAGCTTTCTTT. It yields the protein CASSLALGGAEAFF.

The genes are TRBV19 and TRBJ1-5; D remains ambiguous. Germline CDR1 LNHDA, CDR2 SQIVND (reference sequence). Between the trimmed V and J ends, which lost 1 base and 3 bases, there was a span of 10 bases. CDR3 size: 15 residues. The CDR3 spells CASSIGGQLNQPQHF. The CDR3 DNA reads TGTGCCAGTAGTATAGGAGGCCAGCTCAATCAGCCCCAGCATTTT.

This clone was recorded a few times. The gene calls are TRBV5-4 and TRBJ2-2, with D possibly being TRBD1 (6 bases). Per the germline V gene, CDR1 is SGHNT and CDR2 is YYREEE (reference sequence). V was clipped by 4 bases and J by 0 bases, with 10 bases between them. This CDR3 spans 15 amino acids. The CDR3 protein is CASSLDRANTGELFF. The CDR3 DNA is TGTGCCAGCAGCCTGGACAGAGCGAACACCGGGGAGCTGTTTTTT.

The gene calls are TRBV19 and TRBJ2-5, with 9 bases identical to TRBD1. CDR1 and CDR2 (germline): LNHDA, SQIVND (reference sequence). V was clipped by 4 bases and J by 2 bases; unmatched bases: 5. The CDR3 runs 15 residues. CDR3 nucleotides: TGTGCCAGTAGTACCCGGGACAGGGTACAAGAGACCCAGTACTTC. Its translation: CASSTRDRVQETQYF. The full variable domain, rest sourced from reference TRBV19 and TRBJ2-5, is DGGITQSPKYLFRKEGQNVTLSCEQNLNHDAMYWYRQDPGQGLRLIYYSQIVNDFQKGDIAEGYSVSREKKESFPLTVTSAQKNPTAFYLCASSTRDRVQETQYFGPGTRLLVL.

This clone was observed a few times. The rearrangement links TRBV20-1 to TRBJ1-2; D may be TRBD1 (5 bases). Trimming took off 5 bases at V and 8 bases at J, with 12 bases between the two ends. CDR1 is DFQATT and CDR2 is SNEGSKA in the germline V gene (reference sequence). CDR3 length: 11 amino acids. This CDR3 reads CSASGLGGYTF. In DNA form, the CDR3 reads TGCAGTGCTTCAGGGTTGGGGGGCTACACCTTC.

The J gene is TRBJ1-5, the V gene TRBV10-3; D is unclear. This CDR3 contains 14 residues. Trimming took off 2 bases at V and 3 bases at J, with 8 bases between the two ends. CDR1 is ENHRY and CDR2 is SYGVKD in the germline V gene. The CDR3 loop reads CAISEVGNNQPQHF. The CDR3 nucleotides are TGTGCCATCAGTGAGGTAGGGAACAATCAGCCCCAGCATTTT.

The chain has TRBV19 and TRBJ2-5; D may be TRBD1 (5 bases). The CDR3 has 15 amino acids. Trimming cost V 5 bases and J 6 bases, with 19 bases left between them. Germline V gene data show CDR1 as LNHDA and CDR2 as SQIVND (reference sequence). The CDR3 bases are TGTGCCAGTAGTGATTGGGGCGGCCCTGGGAAGACCCAGTACTTC. Residues: CASSDWGGPGKTQYF.

The chain uses TRBV4-2 and TRBJ2-3, with a possible D match to TRBD1 (5 bases). The germline V gene has CDR1 LGHNA and CDR2 YNFKEQ. V lost 4 bases to trimming and J lost 0 bases, with 8 bases between them. The CDR3 is 14 residues long. The CDR3 spells CASSLGHSTDTQYF. The CDR3 bases are TGTGCCAGCAGCCTCGGACACAGCACAGATACGCAGTATTTT.

This clone has a single count. The chain couples TRBV9 to TRBJ2-5; D gene ambiguous. The germline CDR1 and CDR2 sequences are SGDLS and YYNGEE. The germline V and J ends were trimmed by 3 bases and 4 bases, with 10 bases remaining between them. The CDR3 spans 13 residues. The CDR3 here is CASSATVPETQYF. The DNA of the CDR3 is TGTGCCAGCAGCGCAACAGTTCCAGAGACCCAGTACTTC.

The chain has TRBV6-5 and TRBJ2-5, with TRBD1 matching 7 bases. The germline V gene has CDR1 MNHEY and CDR2 SVGAGI. CDR3 size: 13 residues. Trimming took 5 bases from V and 3 from J; bases not matched to a gene: 3. The CDR3 coding sequence is TGTGCCAGCAGTCGGGACAGTAAAGAGACCCAGTACTTC. Its translation is CASSRDSKETQYF.

The rearrangement uses TRBV19 and TRBJ2-7; D possibly matches TRBD1 or TRBD2 (5 bases each). Trimming left V 4 bases short and J 5 bases short, with 12 bases between. This CDR3 contains 13 residues. Germline CDR1 and CDR2: LNHDA and SQIVND (reference sequence). CDR3 region: CASSRGSIHEQYF. In nucleotides, the CDR3 is TGTGCCAGTAGTAGGGGGAGTATCCACGAGCAGTACTTC.

In its sample, this clone was seen a few times. The CDR3 is CASSQDLRQRTEAFF. CDR3 nucleotide sequence: TGCGCCAGCAGCCAAGATCTTAGGCAGCGCACTGAAGCTTTCTTT. The chain employs TRBV4-3 and TRBJ1-1; D is ambiguous. V was clipped by 0 bases and J by 4 bases, with 12 bases between them. The CDR3 is made up of 15 amino acids. CDR1 LGHNA and CDR2 YSLEER come from the germline V gene.

The V call is TRBV14, the J call TRBJ1-3; 7 bases line up with TRBD1. V trimming: 1 base; J trimming: 2 bases; junction bases outside the gene matches: 11. CDR3 length equals 18 residues. CDR1 and CDR2 (germline): SGHDN, FVKESK. The CDR3 DNA follows: TGTGCCAGCAGCCAAGCGAACCCGGGACAGATGACTGGAAACACCATATATTTT. Its protein product is CASSQANPGQMTGNTIYF.

This clone was counted a single time. The chain carries TRBV11-2 and TRBJ1-5; tentative D call: TRBD1 (5 bases). The CDR3 is 13 residues long. The ends were cut back, 5 bases at V and 8 bases at J, with 13 bases in the middle. CDR1 is SGHAT, CDR2 FQNNGV, per germline. In nucleotides, the CDR3 is TGTGCCAGCAGCCGAAATTGGGGGGAGCCCCAGCATTTT. Protein: CASSRNWGEPQHF. Full variable domain (rest looked up from reference TRBV11-2 and TRBJ1-5): EAGVAQSPRYKIIEKRQSVAFWCNPISGHATLYWYQQILGQGPKLLIQFQNNGVVDDSQLPKDRFSAERLKGVDSTLKIQPAKLEDSAVYLCASSRNWGEPQHFGDGTRLSIL.